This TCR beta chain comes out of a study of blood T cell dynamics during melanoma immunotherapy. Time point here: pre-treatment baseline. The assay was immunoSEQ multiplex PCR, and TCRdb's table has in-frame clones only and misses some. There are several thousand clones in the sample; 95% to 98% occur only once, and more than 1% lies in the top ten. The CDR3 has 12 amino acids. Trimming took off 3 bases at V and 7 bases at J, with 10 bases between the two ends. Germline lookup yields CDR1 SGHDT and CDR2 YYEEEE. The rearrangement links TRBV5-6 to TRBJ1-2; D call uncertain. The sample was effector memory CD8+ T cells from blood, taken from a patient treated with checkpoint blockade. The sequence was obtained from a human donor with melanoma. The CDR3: CASSYWEGGYTF. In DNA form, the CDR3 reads TGTGCCAGCAGCTACTGGGAAGGTGGCTACACCTTC.